One sample yielded the 15 T cell receptor beta chains listed below, sequenced in a study of blood T cell repertoires in COVID-19. This table comes from immunoSEQ multiplex PCR, and its TCRdb copy is limited to in-frame clones, with some not included. The table records 140,000 to 150,000 clones, 87% of them present only once. The source material was peripheral blood. All receptors derive from a man older than 75 with acute or convalescent COVID-19.

The genes are TRBV9 and TRBJ1-1; D perhaps matches TRBD1 (5 bases). Trimming took 1 base from V and 4 from J, leaving 8 bases between them. Germline assignment: CDR1 SGDLS and CDR2 YYNGEE. CDR3 length: 13 amino acids. This chain's CDR3 is CASSVSGGTEAFF. Written as DNA, the CDR3 is TGTGCCAGCAGCGTATCGGGGGGCACTGAAGCTTTCTTT.

The rearrangement links TRBV6-5 to TRBJ1-3; D call uncertain. The CDR3 has 15 residues. Germline CDR1 is MNHEY and CDR2 is SVGAGI. The V and J ends lost 4 bases and 0 bases respectively, with 10 bases between them. In DNA, the CDR3 is TGTGCCAGCAGTTTTGCTTCCAGCTCTGGAAACACCATATATTTT. It codes for CASSFASSSGNTIYF.

This chain uses TRBV19 with TRBJ1-5; D is undetermined. V lost 1 base, J lost 1 base, and 8 bases lay in between. The germline CDR1 and CDR2 sequences are LNHDA and SQIVND (reference sequence). CDR3 size: 15 residues. The CDR3 nucleotides read TGTGCCAGTAGTATAGCGACGGGGAGCAATCAGCCCCAGCATTTT. Protein product: CASSIATGSNQPQHF.

The CDR3 DNA is TGTGCCAGCAGTGATGGAAAGCGGGGGGGGGCAGATACGCAGTATTTT. This sequence encodes CASSDGKRGGADTQYF. The chain carries TRBV2 and TRBJ2-3; 10 bases fit TRBD2. CDR3 length equals 16 residues. Trimming at V came to 3 bases and at J to 4 bases, leaving 7 bases not matched to a gene. Germline loops: CDR1 SNHLY, CDR2 FYNNEI.

The sample holds one count of this clone. This chain connects TRBV20-1 to TRBJ1-6; tentative D call: TRBD1 (5 bases). The CDR3 consists of 13 residues. V was cut by 3 bases and J by 8 bases, with 11 bases left in between. The germline CDR1 and CDR2 sequences are DFQATT and SNEGSKA (reference sequence). The CDR3 coding sequence is TGCAGTGCTAGTTTCAGGGCGTATTCACCCCTCCACTTT. Protein sequence: CSASFRAYSPLHF.

V usage is TRBV4-1 and J usage is TRBJ2-4; D is possibly TRBD2 (7 bases). This CDR3 is 16 amino acids long. Per germline, CDR1 MGHRA and CDR2 YSYEKL. V gave up 0 bases and J gave up 6 bases, with 15 bases separating them. As DNA, the CDR3 is TGCGCCAGCAGCCAAGATGGGGGGGCGACTAGAAACATTCAGTACTTC. Encoded protein: CASSQDGGATRNIQYF.

The chain has TRBV9 and TRBJ1-2; D is perhaps TRBD1 (6 bases). CDR1 and CDR2 (germline): SGDLS, YYNGEE. Trimming cost V 4 bases and J 8 bases, with 15 bases left between them. CDR3 length equals 13 residues. As DNA, the CDR3 is TGTGCCAGCAGCACCGAACAGGGCCGGGGCTACACCTTC. Translating gives CASSTEQGRGYTF.

This chain joins TRBV4-1 and TRBJ1-6; 10 positions agree with TRBD1. The CDR3 has 14 amino acids. Germline values: CDR1 MGHRA, CDR2 YSYEKL. V shed 6 bases, J shed 6 bases, and the junction held 2 bases outside the gene matches. Here the CDR3 reads CASSRDRGNSPLHF. The CDR3 DNA reads as TGCGCCAGCAGTCGGGACAGGGGTAATTCACCCCTCCACTTT.

The rearrangement links TRBV28 to TRBJ1-2, with unresolved D. Germline V gene sequence: CDR1 MDHEN, CDR2 SYDVKM. Trimming cost V 3 bases and J 7 bases, with 15 bases left between them. The CDR3 extends over 14 amino acids. The CDR3 DNA reads TGTGCCAGCAGTTTCCCGACTCAATCTCGTGGCTACACCTTC. It codes for CASSFPTQSRGYTF.

This rearrangement joins TRBV5-1 to TRBJ2-5; D unclear. There are 13 residues in the CDR3. The germline V and J ends were trimmed by 1 base and 3 bases, with 7 bases remaining between them. Germline CDR1 reads SGHRS; CDR2 reads YFSETQ. The CDR3 reads CASSLSREETQYF. CDR3 DNA: TGCGCCAGCAGCTTGTCTCGGGAAGAGACCCAGTACTTC.

Points on this clone: The junction differs from germline at one of its ends, possibly a read error. This chain joins TRBV5-8 and TRBJ1-3; 9 nucleotides match TRBD1. The germline V gene encodes CDR1 SGHTS and CDR2 YDEGEE. The CDR3 length is 17 residues. CDR3 loop: CANSPRDRAVSGNTIYF. In nucleotides, the CDR3 is TGTGCCAACAGCCCCCGGGACAGGGCCGTCTCTGGAAACACCATATATTTT.

The V gene is TRBV19, the J gene TRBJ2-2; no clear D gene. V was shortened by 2 bases and J by 7 bases, with 14 bases between the two germline ends. In germline, CDR1 is LNHDA, CDR2 SQIVND (reference sequence). The CDR3 covers 15 residues. The CDR3 DNA follows: TGTGCCAGTAGTATATTGTACAGTAACCTCGGGGAGCTGTTTTTT. The encoded protein is CASSILYSNLGELFF.

The V gene is TRBV5-8, the J gene TRBJ1-2; D ambiguous. The CDR3 consists of 10 residues. The germline V and J ends were trimmed by 0 bases and 10 bases, with 4 bases remaining between them. Germline loops: CDR1 SGHTS, CDR2 YDEGEE. CDR3 sequence: CASSLVVYTF. For the CDR3, the DNA is TGTGCCAGCAGCTTGGTCGTCTACACCTTC.

J is TRBJ2-3 and V is TRBV11-2, with 8 nucleotides matching TRBD1. This CDR3 is 15 amino acids long. V was clipped by 4 bases and J by 2 bases; unmatched bases: 5. The germline V gene encodes CDR1 SGHAT and CDR2 FQNNGV. In DNA, the CDR3 is TGTGCCAGCAGCTCGCAGGGGGCCTACACAGATACGCAGTATTTT. Its translation is CASSSQGAYTDTQYF.

J is TRBJ2-7 and V is TRBV10-3; 7 positions agree with TRBD1. Per the germline V gene, CDR1 is ENHRY and CDR2 is SYGVKD. Losses at the gene ends were 4 bases for V and 3 bases for J; bases not matched to a gene: 9. The CDR3 contains 15 residues. The CDR3 protein is CAISGGPGQNYEQYF. CDR3 sequence (DNA): TGTGCCATCAGTGGGGGTCCGGGACAGAACTACGAGCAGTACTTC.